This T cell receptor beta chain was observed in a study of control samples from healthy donors and cancer patients. The germline CDR1 and CDR2 sequences are MNHEY and SVGEGT. The CDR3 is made up of 11 amino acids. The V end was cut by 5 bases, the J end by 11 bases, with 10 bases between. Sequenced by immunoSEQ multiplex PCR; TCRdb stores in-frame clones only, minus some. The repertoire has about 160,000 clones, roughly 90% of them found once; the top ten carry around 13%. The TCR was taken from a man aged 30 to 39 in good health. The source material was blood. J is TRBJ2-1 and V is TRBV6-2 or TRBV6-3; D gene ambiguous. Here the CDR3 reads CASSALVQQFF. The CDR3 DNA sequence: TGTGCCAGCAGTGCGCTAGTGCAGCAGTTCTTC.